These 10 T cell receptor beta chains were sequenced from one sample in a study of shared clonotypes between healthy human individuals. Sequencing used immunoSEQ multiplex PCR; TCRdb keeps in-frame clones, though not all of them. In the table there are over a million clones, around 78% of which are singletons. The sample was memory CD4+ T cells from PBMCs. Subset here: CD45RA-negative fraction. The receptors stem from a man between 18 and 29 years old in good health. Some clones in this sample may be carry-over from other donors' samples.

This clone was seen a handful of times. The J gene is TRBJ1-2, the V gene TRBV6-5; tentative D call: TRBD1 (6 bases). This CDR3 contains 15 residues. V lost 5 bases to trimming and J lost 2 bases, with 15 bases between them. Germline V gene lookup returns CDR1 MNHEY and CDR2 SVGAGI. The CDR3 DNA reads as TGTGCCAGCAGTCCCGGAGGGGGGAACAACTATGGCTACACCTTC. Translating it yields CASSPGGGNNYGYTF.

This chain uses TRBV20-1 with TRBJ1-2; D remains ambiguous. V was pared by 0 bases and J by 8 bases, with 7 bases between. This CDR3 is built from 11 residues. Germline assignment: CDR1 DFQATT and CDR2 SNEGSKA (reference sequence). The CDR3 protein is CSARELRGYTF. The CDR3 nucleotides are TGCAGTGCTAGAGAACTTCGGGGCTACACCTTC.

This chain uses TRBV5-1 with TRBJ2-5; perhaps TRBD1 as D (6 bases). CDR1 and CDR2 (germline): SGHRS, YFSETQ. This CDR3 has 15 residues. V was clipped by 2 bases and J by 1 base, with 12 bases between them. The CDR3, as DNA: TGCGCCAGCAGCTTAGGCCAGGGGTTCCAAGAGACCCAGTACTTC. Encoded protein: CASSLGQGFQETQYF.

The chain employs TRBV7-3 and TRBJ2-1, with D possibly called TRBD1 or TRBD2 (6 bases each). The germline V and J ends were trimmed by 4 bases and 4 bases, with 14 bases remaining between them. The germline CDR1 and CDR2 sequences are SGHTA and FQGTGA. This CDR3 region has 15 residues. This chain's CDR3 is CASSSAGGPYNEQFF. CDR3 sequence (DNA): TGTGCCAGCAGCTCAGCTGGGGGGCCTTACAATGAGCAGTTCTTC.

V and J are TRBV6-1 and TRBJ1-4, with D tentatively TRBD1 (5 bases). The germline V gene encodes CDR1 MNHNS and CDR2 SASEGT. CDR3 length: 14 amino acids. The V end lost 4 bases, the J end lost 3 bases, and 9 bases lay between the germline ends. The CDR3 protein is CASSVGDANEKLFF. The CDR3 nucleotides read TGTGCCAGCAGTGTCGGGGACGCTAATGAAAAACTGTTTTTT.

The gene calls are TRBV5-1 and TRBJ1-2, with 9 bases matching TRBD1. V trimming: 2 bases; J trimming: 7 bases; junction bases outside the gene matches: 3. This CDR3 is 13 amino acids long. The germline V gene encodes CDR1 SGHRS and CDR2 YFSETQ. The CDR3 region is CASSFGQGTGYTF. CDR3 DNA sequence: TGCGCCAGCAGCTTCGGACAGGGGACTGGCTACACCTTC.

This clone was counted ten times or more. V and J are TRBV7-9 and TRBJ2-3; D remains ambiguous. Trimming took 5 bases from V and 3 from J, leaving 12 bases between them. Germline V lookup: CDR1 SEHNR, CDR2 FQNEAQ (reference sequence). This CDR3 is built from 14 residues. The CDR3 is CASSPGRTTDTQYF. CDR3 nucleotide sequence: TGTGCCAGCAGCCCCGGAAGAACGACAGATACGCAGTATTTT.

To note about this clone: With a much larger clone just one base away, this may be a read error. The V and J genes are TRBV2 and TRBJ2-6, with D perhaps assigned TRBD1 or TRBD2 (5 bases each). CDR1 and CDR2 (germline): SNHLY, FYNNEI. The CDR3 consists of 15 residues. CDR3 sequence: CVSSEGLSGANVLTF. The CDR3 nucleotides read TGTGTCAGCAGTGAGGGGCTATCTGGGGCCAACGTCCTGACTTTC.

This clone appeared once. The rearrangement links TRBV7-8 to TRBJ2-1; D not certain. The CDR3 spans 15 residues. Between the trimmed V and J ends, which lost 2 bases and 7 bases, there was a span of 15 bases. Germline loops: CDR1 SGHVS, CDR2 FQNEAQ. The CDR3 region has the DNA TGTGCCAGCAGCTTATCCCCCCCACCCCTTAATGAGCAGTTCTTC. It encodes CASSLSPPPLNEQFF.

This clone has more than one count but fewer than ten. The CDR3 region has the DNA TGTGCCAGCAGCTTAGCTGATGGACGAATGAACACTGAAGCTTTCTTT. As protein: CASSLADGRMNTEAFF. This chain joins TRBV7-8 and TRBJ1-1, with D unresolved. V lost 0 bases to trimming and J lost 0 bases, with 11 bases between them. The CDR3 covers 16 residues. Per the germline V gene, CDR1 is SGHVS and CDR2 is FQNEAQ. Based on the CDR3 plus reference TRBV7-8 and TRBJ1-1, the full variable domain is GAGVSQSPRYKVAKRGQDVALRCDPISGHVSLFWYQQALGQGPEFLTYFQNEAQLDKSGLPSDRFFAERPEGSVSTLKIQRTQQEDSAVYLCASSLADGRMNTEAFFGQGTRLTVV.